This is a list of T cell receptor beta chains from one sample in a study of blood T cells in healthy people across ages. MiXCR, applied by TCRdb to the 5' RACE reads, yields one record per CDR3 protein. Of about 640,000 distinct CDR3 sequences listed, 45% to 65% were seen once; the top ten hold 35% to 40%. The sequenced material came from blood. The receptor source for this set is a man aged 55 to 70 in good health. The CDR3 runs from the conserved cysteine through the conserved F or W. D genes are given only for firm matches. Where a row states a size, it is once, few, many or the class of an expanded clone; other rows omit it.

D gene,clone size,CDR3 length,V gene,J gene,CDR3 protein,CDR3 DNA
TRBD2,few,14,TRBV20-1,TRBJ2-1,CSAGGGASYNEQFF,TGCAGTGCCGGCGGGGGGGCCTCCTACAATGAGCAGTTCTTC
.,.,15,TRBV27,TRBJ2-7,CASSLISGALYEQYF,TGTGCCAGCAGTTTAATCTCGGGGGCGCTATACGAGCAGTACTTC
TRBD2,.,18,TRBV4-2,TRBJ2-5,CASSQGTSGGAVVETQYF,TGTGCCAGCAGCCAAGGGACTAGCGGGGGGGCCGTCGTGGAGACCCAGTACTTC
TRBD2,.,16,TRBV5-1,TRBJ2-1,CASSPSSGGAYIEQFF,TGCGCCAGCAGCCCTTCTAGCGGGGGGGCCTACATTGAGCAGTTCTTC
.,.,16,TRBV7-2,TRBJ1-1,CASSLAPIRGGTEAFF,TGTGCCAGCAGCTTAGCCCCAATTAGGGGCGGGACTGAAGCTTTCTTT
.,.,16,TRBV11-2,TRBJ2-5,CASSLGHVSQQETQYF,TGTGCCAGCAGCTTAGGTCACGTCAGCCAACAAGAGACCCAGTACTTC
.,few,14,TRBV7-9,TRBJ2-5,CASSVGGAQETQYF,TGTGCCAGCAGCGTAGGCGGGGCCCAAGAGACCCAGTACTTC
.,few,13,TRBV2,TRBJ1-1,CASSDDPYTEAFF,TGTGCCAGCAGTGATGACCCTTACACTGAAGCTTTCTTT
TRBD2,.,13,TRBV4-1,TRBJ2-1,CASSHGTSGGQFF,TGCGCCAGCAGCCATGGGACTAGCGGGGGTCAGTTCTTC
.,.,15,TRBV11-1,TRBJ2-1,CASSPIADSYNEQFF,TGTGCCAGCAGCCCCATCGCGGATTCCTACAATGAGCAGTTCTTC
.,.,11,TRBV6-1,TRBJ2-3,CACRGDLTQYF,TGTGCCTGCAGGGGGGACCTTACGCAGTATTTT
TRBD1,.,15,TRBV29-1,TRBJ2-1,CSVDVLGQGNNEQFF,TGCAGCGTTGATGTCTTAGGACAGGGTAACAATGAGCAGTTCTTC
.,few,13,TRBV29-1,TRBJ2-7,CSVSRAGGNEQYF,TGCAGCGTGAGCAGGGCAGGTGGCAACGAGCAGTACTTC
TRBD2,.,16,TRBV20-1,TRBJ2-3,CSARARPAGGPVTQYF,TGCAGTGCTAGGGCTCGACCAGCGGGAGGGCCGGTTACGCAGTATTTT
TRBD2,many,15,TRBV29-1,TRBJ2-3,CSSPGGSGGTDTQYF,TGCAGCTCCCCAGGTGGTAGCGGGGGCACAGATACGCAGTATTTT
TRBD2,.,14,TRBV18,TRBJ2-1,CATSPSGGFNEQFF,TGTGCCACCTCACCTAGCGGGGGGTTCAATGAGCAGTTCTTC
TRBD1,few,15,TRBV5-1,TRBJ1-4,CASSSQGATNEKLFF,TGCGCCAGCAGCTCCCAGGGGGCGACTAATGAAAAACTGTTTTTT
.,once,12,TRBV29-1,TRBJ2-5,CSVVPSQETQYF,TGCAGCGTTGTGCCATCCCAAGAGACCCAGTACTTC
TRBD1,many,17,TRBV28,TRBJ2-1,CASRTTQGVRSYNEQFF,TGTGCCAGCAGAACTACACAGGGGGTAAGATCCTACAATGAGCAGTTCTTC
TRBD1,.,14,TRBV5-1,TRBJ2-5,CASSQQGAQETQNF,TGCGCCAGCAGTCAACAGGGGGCCCAAGAGACCCAGAACTTC
TRBD1,.,17,TRBV11-2,TRBJ1-2,CASSPEQGSRANYGYTF,TGTGCCAGCAGCCCCGAACAGGGGAGTCGGGCTAACTATGGCTACACCTTC
.,.,17,TRBV6-5,TRBJ1-2,CASSYSMTRGVGYGYTF,TGTGCCAGCAGTTACTCCATGACTCGTGGGGTAGGCTATGGCTACACCTTC
TRBD2,.,14,TRBV20-1,TRBJ2-1,CSSRAAGGDNEQFF,TGCAGTTCCCGTGCAGCGGGGGGAGACAATGAGCAGTTCTTC
TRBD1,many,15,TRBV6-2/TRBV6-3,TRBJ2-5,CASSYPTGGGETQYF,TGTGCCAGCAGTTACCCGACAGGGGGGGGGGAGACCCAGTACTTC
.,few,13,TRBV14,TRBJ2-7,CASSQDFGGEQYF,TGTGCCAGCAGCCAAGATTTCGGGGGCGAGCAGTACTTC
TRBD2,few,15,TRBV12-3/TRBV12-4,TRBJ2-1,CASSSSGGVNNEQFF,TGTGCCAGCAGTTCGAGCGGGGGGGTAAATAATGAGCAGTTCTTC
.,.,15,TRBV7-2,TRBJ2-6,CASSSRTVGANVLTF,TGTGCCAGCAGCTCCCGGACGGTGGGGGCCAACGTCCTGACTTTC
TRBD2,.,18,TRBV12-3/TRBV12-4,TRBJ2-3,CASSFTRPSGGSTDTQYF,TGTGCCAGCAGTTTTACCAGGCCTAGCGGGGGGAGCACAGATACGCAGTATTTT
.,.,12,TRBV29-1,TRBJ1-1,CSAGLGNTEAFF,TGCAGCGCGGGGTTGGGGAACACTGAAGCTTTCTTT
TRBD1,.,15,TRBV3-1,TRBJ1-3,CASSNRGETGNTIYF,TGTGCCAGCAGCAACAGGGGAGAGACTGGAAACACCATATATTTT
.,few,13,TRBV24-1,TRBJ2-5,CATSDPNQETQYF,TGTGCCACCAGTGACCCGAACCAAGAGACCCAGTACTTC
.,few,12,TRBV7-2,TRBJ2-5,CASSSARGTQYF,TGTGCCAGCAGCTCCGCCCGGGGGACCCAGTACTTC
.,.,18,TRBV7-2,TRBJ2-5,CASSLITQGAPKAREQYF,TGTGCCAGCAGCTTAATTACCCAGGGTGCCCCGAAGGCGAGGGAGCAGTACTTC
.,.,15,TRBV5-1,TRBJ2-7,CASSLAGRAVGEQYF,TGCGCCAGCAGCTTGGCAGGGCGCGCTGTGGGCGAGCAGTACTTC
.,.,16,TRBV27,TRBJ1-2,CASSLYYGSGEYGYTF,TGTGCCAGCAGTTTATACTACGGTTCGGGTGAATATGGCTACACCTTC
TRBD2,few,15,TRBV20-1,TRBJ2-7,CSAQQPGGGLYEQYF,TGCAGTGCTCAGCAACCCGGGGGGGGCCTGTACGAGCAGTACTTC
.,few,12,TRBV5-1,TRBJ1-2,CASSIQGDGYTF,TGCGCCAGCAGCATCCAGGGAGATGGCTACACCTTC
.,.,13,TRBV27,TRBJ1-2,CASSKGDSYGYTF,TGTGCCAGCAGTAAGGGGGATAGCTATGGCTACACCTTC
.,.,14,TRBV6-6,TRBJ2-5,CASSYLSQGETQYF,TGTGCCAGCAGTTACCTTTCCCAGGGGGAGACCCAGTACTTC
.,many,15,TRBV3-1,TRBJ2-5,CASSQDGRVEETQYF,TGTGCCAGCAGCCAAGATGGCAGGGTTGAAGAGACCCAGTACTTC
.,.,11,TRBV20-1,TRBJ1-2,CSAWEEYGYTF,TGCAGTGCCTGGGAGGAATATGGCTACACCTTC
.,.,14,TRBV12-3/TRBV12-4,TRBJ1-1,CASSHGGGNTEAFF,TGTGCCAGCAGTCACGGGGGCGGGAACACTGAAGCTTTCTTT
.,.,15,TRBV20-1,TRBJ2-3,CSARDPRGGTDTQYF,TGCAGTGCTAGAGACCCGAGGGGGGGCACAGATACGCAGTATTTT
.,few,13,TRBV18,TRBJ2-7,CASSPFAGVEQYF,TGTGCCAGCTCACCATTCGCAGGGGTCGAGCAGTACTTC
TRBD1,.,15,TRBV20-1,TRBJ2-4,CSASRGPVSKNIQYF,TGCAGTGCTAGCAGGGGGCCAGTTTCCAAAAACATTCAGTACTTC
.,.,15,TRBV6-1,TRBJ2-7,CASSEGPYPHYEQYF,TGTGCCAGCAGTGAAGGGCCTTATCCCCACTACGAGCAGTACTTC
TRBD1,.,15,TRBV5-1,TRBJ2-7,CASSPGTGPAFEQYF,TGCGCCAGCAGCCCGGGGACAGGGCCTGCTTTCGAGCAGTACTTC
.,.,18,TRBV4-1,TRBJ2-7,CASSQDRGTGTRSCEQYF,TGCGCCAGCAGCCAAGATCGGGGGACCGGGACTCGCAGCTGCGAGCAGTACTTC
TRBD2,once,15,TRBV19,TRBJ2-1,CASNGAGGLRNEQFF,TGTGCCAGTAACGGAGCGGGGGGGCTTAGGAATGAGCAGTTCTTC
.,.,15,TRBV6-6,TRBJ2-3,CASSYRRERGDTQYF,TGTGCCAGCAGTTATCGTCGGGAAAGGGGGGATACGCAGTATTTT
TRBD2,.,13,TRBV12-3/TRBV12-4,TRBJ2-5,CASMYSGAETQYF,TGTGCCAGCATGTATAGCGGGGCTGAGACCCAGTACTTC
.,.,14,TRBV5-6,TRBJ2-3,CASNGASGTDTQYF,TGTGCCAGCAATGGTGCTAGCGGCACAGATACGCAGTATTTT
TRBD1,.,15,TRBV15,TRBJ2-7,CATSRDRSGGYEQYF,TGTGCCACCAGCAGAGATCGATCAGGGGGCTACGAGCAGTACTTC
.,few,10,TRBV20-1,TRBJ2-1,CSARINEQFF,TGCAGTGCTAGAATCAATGAGCAGTTCTTC
TRBD1,.,15,TRBV5-5,TRBJ2-1,CASSVLQGPYNEQFF,TGTGCCAGCAGCGTGCTACAGGGGCCCTACAATGAGCAGTTCTTC
TRBD1,.,12,TRBV20-1,TRBJ2-3,CSARDRSDTQYF,TGCAGTGCCAGGGACAGGTCAGATACGCAGTATTTT
.,.,12,TRBV7-2,TRBJ1-6,CASSLAPSPLHF,TGTGCCAGCAGCTTAGCGCCTTCACCCCTCCACTTT